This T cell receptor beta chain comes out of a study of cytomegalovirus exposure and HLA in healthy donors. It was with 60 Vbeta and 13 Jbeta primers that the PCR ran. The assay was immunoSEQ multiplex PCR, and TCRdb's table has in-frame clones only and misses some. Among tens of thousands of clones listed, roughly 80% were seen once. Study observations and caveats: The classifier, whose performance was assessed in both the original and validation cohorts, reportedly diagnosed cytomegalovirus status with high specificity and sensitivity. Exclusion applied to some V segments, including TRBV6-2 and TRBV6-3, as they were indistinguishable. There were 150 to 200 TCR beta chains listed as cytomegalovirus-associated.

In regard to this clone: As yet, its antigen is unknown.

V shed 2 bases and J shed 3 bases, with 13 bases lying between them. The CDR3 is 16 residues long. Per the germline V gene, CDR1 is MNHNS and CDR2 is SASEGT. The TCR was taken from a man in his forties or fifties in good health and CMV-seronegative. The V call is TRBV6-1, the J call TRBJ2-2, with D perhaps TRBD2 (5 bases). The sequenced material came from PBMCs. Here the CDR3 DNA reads TGTGCCAGCAGTGAAATCTGGCTAGCTCACACCGGGGAGCTGTTTTTT. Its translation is CASSEIWLAHTGELFF.